The 25 T cell receptor beta chains below were found in one sample sequenced in a study of regulatory T cells in long-lasting Graves disease (dated by TCRdb to about 2021). The time point label of this sample denotes: persistent/refractory GD, antithyroid drugs over 5 years with positive TRAb. RNA was extracted from PBMCs in TRIzol for both TCR sequencing and RNA sequencing. Libraries were made using multiplex PCR. This sample was sequenced with an Illumina HiSeq 4000. To build TCR beta libraries, CDR3 regions were amplified by Arm-PCR using iRepertoire HTBI primers. TCRdb reworked the public reads: Q25 trimming with fastp, MiXCR clone assembly, productive beta chains retained. Duplicate CDR3 protein sequences are folded into a single record with the most common DNA and genes. Recorded for this sample are roughly 490,000 distinct CDR3 sequences; 22% of them occurred a single time. About 12% of the sample rests with the top ten.

This sample comprised peripheral blood mononuclear cells (PBMCs), obtained when the disease was refractory, from a patient treated with antithyroid drugs. These receptors came from a female donor with Graves disease.

J is TRBJ1-1 and V is TRBV7-9; perhaps TRBD1 as D (6 bases). Germline CDR1 SEHNR, CDR2 FQNEAQ (reference sequence). The CDR3 length is 15 residues. With 5 bases removed from V and 0 bases from J, the gap between germline ends came to 13 bases. CDR3: CASSVFRGMNTEAFF. The CDR3 coding sequence is TGTGCCAGCAGCGTGTTCAGGGGAATGAACACTGAAGCTTTCTTT.

At least ten counts were recorded for this clonotype. The V call is TRBV12-3 or TRBV12-4, the J call TRBJ2-7; possible D gene TRBD2, 6 bases. Trimming took 4 bases from V and 5 from J, leaving 21 bases between them. The CDR3 loop spans 16 amino acids. The CDR3 region has the DNA TGTGCCAGCAGTTCGGGGGAGACTAGGATTGGGAACGAGCAGTACTTC. This translates into CASSSGETRIGNEQYF.

This rearrangement joins TRBV20-1 to TRBJ1-5; 7 nucleotides align to TRBD1. This CDR3 contains 13 residues. Per the germline V gene, CDR1 is DFQATT and CDR2 is SNEGSKA (reference sequence). V trimming: 4 bases; J trimming: 2 bases; junction bases outside the gene matches: 2. CDR3 protein: CSAKGTGNQPQHF. CDR3 nucleotides: TGCAGTGCTAAAGGGACAGGCAATCAGCCCCAGCATTTT.

In the case of this clonotype: A read error may explain this, as a much larger clone is one base away. The chain employs TRBV6-1 and TRBJ1-2; TRBD1 agrees at 7 bases. This CDR3 comprises 15 residues. The germline V gene has CDR1 MNHNS and CDR2 SASEGT. V dropped 6 bases and J dropped 0; count of bases not matched to a gene: 7. DNA of the CDR3: TGTGCCAGCAGCCAGACAGGGAAACCTAACTATGGCTACACCTTC. It specifies CASSQTGKPNYGYTF.

This clonotype has just a few counts. A much larger clone sits a single nucleotide away, making a read error possible. The chain combines TRBV28 with TRBJ1-1; a weak D match, TRBD1 (5 bases). The CDR3 sequence is 15 residues long. CDR1 and CDR2 (germline): MDHEN, SYDVKM. The CDR3 DNA is TGTGCCAGCAGTTTACTTGGGACGCGGAACACTGGAGCTTTCTTT. Amino acid sequence: CASSLLGTRNTGAFF.

As concerns this clonotype: It is likely a read error: a sequence one base away is far more abundant. The chain carries TRBV6-2 or TRBV6-3 and TRBJ1-5; D is uncertain. Per germline, CDR1 MNHEY and CDR2 SVGEGT. V lost 7 bases and J 6 bases, leaving 10 bases between the germline ends. This CDR3 is built from 12 residues. The CDR3: CASTDSSQPQHF. CDR3 coding DNA: TGTGCCAGCACGGATTCGAGTCAGCCCCAGCATTTT.

The genes are TRBV29-1 and TRBJ1-1; D perhaps matches TRBD1 (6 bases). The V gene lost 7 bases and the J gene lost 5 bases, with 20 bases spanning the gap. Germline CDR1 is SQVTM and CDR2 is ANQGSEA. The CDR3 is 14 amino acids. The DNA of the CDR3 is TGCAGCGCTGGTGACAGGAGGAAAAGAACTGAAGCTTTCTTT. This gives the protein CSAGDRRKRTEAFF.

Many counts were recorded for this clonotype. The rearrangement uses TRBV6-1 and TRBJ1-1, with 7 bases fitting TRBD1. The CDR3 sequence is 14 residues long. Germline CDR1 and CDR2: MNHNS and SASEGT. Losses at the gene ends were 4 bases for V and 4 bases for J; bases not matched to a gene: 6. This CDR3 reads CASSATRGSTEAFF. The CDR3, as DNA: TGTGCCAGCAGTGCTACCAGGGGGTCCACTGAAGCTTTCTTT.

This clonotype was detected many times. The chain combines TRBV11-2 with TRBJ2-7; 7 positions agree with TRBD1. With 6 bases clipped from V and 2 bases from J, the junction kept 4 bases outside the gene matches. Germline V gives CDR1 SGHAT, CDR2 FQNNGV. This CDR3 comprises 13 residues. The CDR3 nucleotides are TGTGCCAGCAGGGAAGGGGGCCCCTACGAGCAGTACTTC. It yields the protein CASREGGPYEQYF.

This clonotype was seen a few times. This rearrangement joins TRBV19 to TRBJ1-1, with no clear D. CDR3 size: 11 residues. Between the trimmed V and J ends, which lost 8 bases and 8 bases, there was a span of 12 bases. In germline, CDR1 is LNHDA, CDR2 SQIVND (reference sequence). The CDR3 sequence is CASLTGIEAFF. The CDR3 DNA reads TGTGCCAGTCTTACCGGGATCGAAGCTTTCTTT.

This clonotype was counted between two and nine times. The chain recombines TRBV20-1 with TRBJ1-1, with no clear D. V was shortened by 4 bases and J by 0 bases, with 9 bases between the two germline ends. The CDR3 runs 13 residues. The germline V gene encodes CDR1 DFQATT and CDR2 SNEGSKA (reference sequence). CDR3 sequence (DNA): TGCAGTGCTATCCCCGGGATGAACACTGAAGCTTTCTTT. Protein: CSAIPGMNTEAFF.

The V call is TRBV9, the J call TRBJ2-2; 12 bases are shared with TRBD2. J was trimmed by 1 base and V by 4 bases; bases with no gene match: 8. CDR3 length: 18 amino acids. Germline-derived CDR1 and CDR2 are SGDLS and YYNGEE. This chain's CDR3 is CASSPSSGGARNTGELFF. DNA of the CDR3: TGTGCCAGCAGCCCATCTAGCGGGGGGGCCCGGAACACCGGGGAGCTGTTTTTT.

This chain uses TRBV12-3 or TRBV12-4 with TRBJ2-3, with D hard to call. This CDR3 region has 13 residues. V dropped 5 bases and J dropped 0 bases, with 6 bases sitting between them. The CDR3 coding sequence is TGTGCCAGCAGTCCGTACAGCACAGATACGCAGTATTTT. The encoded protein is CASSPYSTDTQYF.

The chain joins TRBV6-1 to TRBJ2-1, with D unresolved. The V and J ends lost 7 bases and 6 bases respectively, with 4 bases between them. The CDR3 runs to 10 residues. The germline gives CDR1 MNHNS, CDR2 SASEGT. The CDR3 nucleotides are TGTGCCAGCATCGGCAATGAGCAGTTCTTC. It encodes CASIGNEQFF.

The chain carries TRBV30 and TRBJ2-5; possible D gene TRBD2, 5 bases. V was clipped by 6 bases and J by 5 bases, with 16 bases between them. CDR1 GTSNPN and CDR2 SVGIG come from the germline V gene (reference sequence). CDR3 length: 13 residues. CDR3: CACSPDSWETQYF. DNA for the CDR3: TGTGCCTGTTCCCCGGACTCTTGGGAGACCCAGTACTTC.

This clonotype appeared many times. This sequence joins TRBV28 and TRBJ1-5; D gene unclear. Germline-derived CDR1 and CDR2 are MDHEN and SYDVKM. This CDR3 comprises 13 residues. V lost 2 bases and J lost 7, with 9 bases in between. The CDR3 loop reads CASSLPSKQPQHF. As DNA, the CDR3 is TGTGCCAGCAGTTTACCCTCAAAACAGCCCCAGCATTTT.

The sample holds many counts of this clonotype. The chain combines TRBV20-1 with TRBJ1-2; D is perhaps TRBD1 (5 bases). Germline CDR1 reads DFQATT; CDR2 reads SNEGSKA (reference sequence). The CDR3 is made up of 13 amino acids. Trimming took off 5 bases at V and 2 bases at J, with 12 bases between the two ends. CDR3 sequence reads: CSASGLRNYGYTF. CDR3 bases: TGCAGTGCTTCAGGGCTGCGGAACTATGGCTACACCTTC.

Here the CDR3 reads CASSQVMALETQYF. CDR3 in DNA: TGCGCCAGCAGCCAAGTCATGGCGTTGGAGACCCAGTACTTC. The chain combines TRBV4-1 with TRBJ2-5, with D uncertain. Trimming removed 1 base from V and 5 bases from J, with 11 bases in between. The CDR3 contains 14 residues. Per germline, CDR1 MGHRA and CDR2 YSYEKL.

The sample holds a few counts of this clonotype. The V gene is TRBV19, the J gene TRBJ2-3; 7 nucleotides align to TRBD1. Trimming at V came to 4 bases and at J to 8 bases, leaving 9 bases not matched to a gene. From germline, CDR1 is LNHDA and CDR2 SQIVND (reference sequence). This CDR3 has 14 residues. Here the CDR3 DNA reads TGTGCCAGTAGTACAAGAACAGGGGAAGGTACGCAGTATTTT. It codes for CASSTRTGEGTQYF.

This clonotype has at least ten counts. The chain is built from TRBV2 and TRBJ2-6, with D possibly being TRBD1 (9 bases). Germline CDR1 and CDR2: SNHLY and FYNNEI. The CDR3 consists of 16 residues. V lost 8 bases, J lost 2 bases, and 16 bases lay in between. CDR3 in amino acids: CASDGGDRAGANVLTF. CDR3 DNA sequence: TGTGCCAGCGACGGGGGGGACAGGGCTGGGGCCAACGTCCTGACTTTC.

This clonotype was detected a few times. This chain uses TRBV9 with TRBJ1-5; no clear D. The ends were cut back, 0 bases at V and 4 bases at J, with 8 bases in the middle. This CDR3 region has 14 residues. Germline loops: CDR1 SGDLS, CDR2 YYNGEE. As DNA, the CDR3 is TGTGCCAGCAGCGTAGGAGATCAGAATCAGCCCCAGCATTTT. Amino acid sequence: CASSVGDQNQPQHF.

The rearrangement links TRBV3-1 to TRBJ1-1; no definite D call. This CDR3 contains 14 residues. V lost 0 bases, J lost 1 base, and 6 bases lay in between. Germline V gives CDR1 LGHDT, CDR2 YNNKEL (reference sequence). This chain's CDR3 is CASSQESTNTEAFF. The CDR3 region has the DNA TGTGCCAGCAGCCAAGAGAGTACGAACACTGAAGCTTTCTTT.

This clonotype was observed a handful of times. The V call is TRBV5-1, the J call TRBJ2-5; 11 bases agree with TRBD1. CDR1 SGHRS and CDR2 YFSETQ come from the germline V gene. The trim removed 0 bases at V and 5 bases at J, leaving 9 bases unmatched. The CDR3 loop spans 17 amino acids. The CDR3 sequence is CASSLVRDRGFRETQYF. The CDR3, as DNA: TGCGCCAGCAGCTTGGTCCGGGACAGGGGGTTCAGGGAGACCCAGTACTTC.

The chain couples TRBV11-1 to TRBJ2-6, with D unresolved. Trimming pared 4 bases from V and 0 bases from J, leaving 7 bases between. This CDR3 has 15 amino acids. Germline assignment: CDR1 SGHAT and CDR2 FQDESV (reference sequence). This chain's CDR3 is CASSSDVSGANVLTF. DNA for the CDR3: TGTGCCAGCAGCTCGGACGTCTCTGGGGCCAACGTCCTGACTTTC.

This clonotype was counted many times. The J gene is TRBJ1-3, the V gene TRBV29-1; TRBD1 matches 7 bases. CDR3 size: 13 residues. With V trimmed by 6 bases and J by 4 bases, 6 bases remained unmatched. Germline V CDR1 and CDR2: SQVTM, ANQGSEA. The CDR3 coding sequence is TGCAGCGTCACAGGGGCCACGGGAAACACCATATATTTT. Translation gives CSVTGATGNTIYF.